One sample yielded the 24 T cell receptor beta chains listed below, sequenced in a study of cytomegalovirus exposure and HLA in healthy donors. The PCR ran on 60 Vbeta and 13 Jbeta primers. Data came from immunoSEQ multiplex PCR; TCRdb stores just in-frame clones and leaves some out. The sample carries about 140,000 clones, roughly four fifths recorded once. The sequencing sample was made of PBMCs. The receptors originated from a man aged 18 to 29 in good health and CMV-seropositive.

The CDR3, as DNA: TGTGCCAGCAAATTAACTAGCACAGATACGCAGTATTTT. Amino acids: CASKLTSTDTQYF. The chain joins TRBV6-1 to TRBJ2-3; D unclear. This CDR3 has 13 amino acids. V lost 7 bases and J lost 0, with 8 bases in between. Germline V gives CDR1 MNHNS, CDR2 SASEGT.

This clone was observed a handful of times. V is TRBV6-5 and J is TRBJ1-5; no clear D gene. Germline-derived CDR1 and CDR2 are MNHEY and SVGAGI. This CDR3 is built from 15 residues. V lost 11 bases and J 4 bases, leaving 21 bases between the germline ends. The DNA for the CDR3 is TGTGCCTCCAGCCGGGGTTTTGGAGAAAATCAGCCCCAGCATTTT. As protein: CASSRGFGENQPQHF.

The chain has TRBV11-3 and TRBJ2-1; a possible D gene is TRBD2 (6 bases). The germline CDR1 and CDR2 sequences are SGHNT and YENEEA. V dropped 3 bases and J dropped 7 bases, with 13 bases sitting between them. This CDR3 contains 14 residues. CDR3: CASSFGGAGNEQFF. CDR3 sequence (DNA): TGTGCCAGCAGCTTTGGGGGAGCGGGTAATGAGCAGTTCTTC. Using reference TRBV11-3 and TRBJ2-1 for the parts outside the CDR3, the full variable domain is EAGVVQSPRYKIIEKKQPVAFWCNPISGHNTLYWYLQNLGQGPELLIRYENEEAVDDSQLPKDRFSAERLKGVDSTLKIQPAELGDSAVYLCASSFGGAGNEQFFGPGTRLTVL.

Details on this clone: This sample also contains other DNA sequences that code for the same CDR3. The chain uses TRBV6-1 and TRBJ2-6, with D hard to call. The CDR3 extends over 15 amino acids. V gave up 1 base and J gave up 0 bases, with 4 bases separating them. The germline gives CDR1 MNHNS, CDR2 SASEGT. The CDR3 region has the DNA TGTGCCAGCAGTGAAGACAGCTCTGGGGCCAACGTCCTGACTTTC. This encodes CASSEDSSGANVLTF.

The chain is built from TRBV4-2 and TRBJ2-7, with 11 bases fitting TRBD2. The CDR3 has 15 amino acids. The V segment lost 0 bases and the J segment 3 bases; nucleotides outside the gene matches: 1. Germline CDR1 and CDR2: LGHNA and YNFKEQ. CDR3 in amino acids: CASSQELAGDYEQYF. The DNA of the CDR3 is TGTGCCAGCAGCCAAGAACTAGCGGGAGACTACGAGCAGTACTTC.

V gene TRBV19 combines with J gene TRBJ2-1; TRBD2 matches 11 bases. V lost 1 base and J lost 0; bases outside the gene matches: 5. CDR1 is LNHDA, CDR2 SQIVND, per germline (reference sequence). The CDR3 loop spans 18 amino acids. In nucleotides, the CDR3 is TGTGCCAGTAGTATAGCAGGGACTAGCGGTCTCTCCTACAATGAGCAGTTCTTC. It is translated as CASSIAGTSGLSYNEQFF.

V is TRBV9 and J is TRBJ2-3; 8 bases fit TRBD2. Trimming removed 3 bases from V and 2 bases from J; junction bases left unmatched: 8. CDR1 and CDR2 from the germline V gene are SGDLS and YYNGEE. This CDR3 contains 16 residues. This chain's CDR3 is CASSALSGKNTDTQYF. For the CDR3, the DNA is TGTGCCAGCAGCGCGCTTAGCGGGAAAAACACAGATACGCAGTATTTT.

Only a few counts were recorded for this clone. The chain links TRBV21-1 to TRBJ2-1; no check of the table's D call, TRBD1, against the DNA was made. TRBV21-1 is noted as a pseudogene. The CDR3 totals 17 residues. The CDR3, as DNA: TGTGCCAGCAGCAAAGAGGGGGTTAGGACAGACCTCAATGAGCAGTTCTTC. This sequence encodes CASSKEGVRTDLNEQFF.

The chain has TRBV5-1 and TRBJ2-7, with 8 positions matching TRBD1. Germline V CDR1 and CDR2: SGHRS, YFSETQ. V trimming: 2 bases; J trimming: 5 bases; junction bases outside the gene matches: 12. The CDR3 is 16 amino acids. The CDR3 bases are TGCGCCAGCAGCTTCGAAACCGGGACAGGTAAGGACGAGCAGTACTTC. It translates to CASSFETGTGKDEQYF. The full variable domain, with the rest looked up from reference TRBV5-1 and TRBJ2-7, is KAGVTQTPRYLIKTRGQQVTLSCSPISGHRSVSWYQQTPGQGLQFLFEYFSETQRNKGNFPGRFSGRQFSNSRSEMNVSTLELGDSALYLCASSFETGTGKDEQYFGPGTRLTVT.

V is TRBV6-5 and J is TRBJ1-1, with D possibly TRBD1 on 5 matching bases. The V gene's germline CDR1 is MNHEY and CDR2 SVGAGI. This CDR3 is built from 15 residues. Trimming cost V 6 bases and J 5 bases, with 19 bases left between them. The CDR3 bases are TGTGCCAGCAGGCAATTCGACAGTGAAAAGACTGAAGCTTTCTTT. The encoded protein is CASRQFDSEKTEAFF.

V is TRBV11-2 and J is TRBJ2-7; 10 bases map to TRBD1. V was pared by 5 bases and J by 0 bases, with 10 bases of the junction left unmatched. From germline, CDR1 is SGHAT and CDR2 FQNNGV. This CDR3 has 17 amino acids. The CDR3 loop reads CASSHRDRGDFSYEQYF. CDR3 nucleotides: TGTGCCAGCAGCCACCGGGACAGGGGCGACTTCTCCTACGAGCAGTACTTC.

The rearrangement joins TRBV11-2 to TRBJ2-1; TRBD1 might be the D (6 bases). V shed 2 bases and J shed 6 bases, with 17 bases lying between them. This CDR3 contains 16 residues. Germline V gene lookup returns CDR1 SGHAT and CDR2 FQNNGV. This chain's CDR3 is CASSLWVAGAGNEQFF. The CDR3 region has the DNA TGTGCCAGCAGCTTATGGGTGGCAGGGGCGGGCAATGAGCAGTTCTTC.

The chain links TRBV6-5 to TRBJ2-5; D is possibly TRBD2 (6 bases). Germline V gene sequence: CDR1 MNHEY, CDR2 SVGAGI. Trimming left V 6 bases short and J 5 bases short, with 16 bases between. The CDR3 runs to 14 residues. The CDR3 DNA reads TGTGCCAGCAGGACCGCGGGGCCCAGGGAGACCCAGTACTTC. Its translation: CASRTAGPRETQYF.

This clone showed up just a few times. CDR3 sequence reads: CASSDFLGLAVLVTEYF. In DNA form, the CDR3 reads TGTGCCAGCAGTGACTTCTTGGGACTAGCGGTTTTAGTAACGGAGTACTTC. The chain links TRBV6-4 to TRBJ2-7, with 11 nucleotides matching TRBD2. The CDR3 contains 17 residues. In germline, CDR1 is MRHNA, CDR2 SNTAGT. The V and J ends lost 1 base and 11 bases, in that order; junction bases with no gene match: 16.

This clone has only one observation. V usage is TRBV6-1 and J usage is TRBJ1-1; 7 nucleotides line up with TRBD1. This CDR3 comprises 15 residues. V was pared by 3 bases and J by 3 bases, with 7 bases of the junction left unmatched. Per the germline V gene, CDR1 is MNHNS and CDR2 is SASEGT. CDR3 in DNA: TGTGCCAGCAGTGACAGGGGGGTTTGGGACACTGAAGCTTTCTTT. Its protein product is CASSDRGVWDTEAFF.

V and J are TRBV30 and TRBJ2-5; 10 bases line up with TRBD1. This CDR3 is built from 16 residues. Losses at the gene ends were 2 bases for V and 1 base for J; bases not matched to a gene: 7. CDR1 is GTSNPN and CDR2 is SVGIG in the germline V gene (reference sequence). The CDR3 DNA reads as TGTGCCTGGAGTTATTGGACAGGGGGATCCCAAGAGACCCAGTACTTC. This translates into CAWSYWTGGSQETQYF.

The rearrangement joins TRBV9 to TRBJ2-1, with 7 bases fitting TRBD2. The V segment lost 2 bases and the J segment 9 bases; nucleotides outside the gene matches: 5. The CDR3 contains 13 residues. Germline V gene lookup returns CDR1 SGDLS and CDR2 YYNGEE. The CDR3 reads CASSVTSEGEQFF. For the CDR3, the DNA is TGTGCCAGCAGCGTCACTAGCGAAGGTGAGCAGTTCTTC.

The chain carries TRBV28 and TRBJ2-7; a possible D gene is TRBD2 (5 bases). The CDR3 sequence is 12 residues long. V was trimmed by 2 bases and J by 3 bases, leaving 5 bases between them. The germline CDR1 and CDR2 sequences are MDHEN and SYDVKM. The chain's CDR3 is CASSLGLYEQYF. The CDR3 nucleotides are TGTGCCAGCAGTTTAGGACTCTACGAGCAGTACTTC.

This chain uses TRBV6-1 with TRBJ1-5; 7 bases map to TRBD1. This CDR3 region has 14 residues. The germline CDR1 and CDR2 sequences are MNHNS and SASEGT. V was clipped by 0 bases and J by 6 bases; unmatched bases: 2. The CDR3 sequence is CASSEAGGGQPQHF. The CDR3 coding sequence is TGTGCCAGCAGTGAAGCAGGGGGCGGTCAGCCCCAGCATTTT.

CDR3 nucleotides: TGTGCCAGCAGTCCCGGGACAGGGGCTGTAGAGACCCAGTACTTC. This encodes CASSPGTGAVETQYF. The chain uses TRBV11-3 and TRBJ2-5; TRBD1 aligns across 10 bases. V shed 6 bases and J 4 bases; nucleotides not matched to a gene: 8. CDR3 length equals 15 residues. CDR1 is SGHNT, CDR2 YENEEA, per germline.

The rearrangement joins TRBV19 to TRBJ2-7, with TRBD2 matching over 13 bases. This CDR3 has 17 residues. Germline assignment: CDR1 LNHDA and CDR2 SQIVND (reference sequence). Unmatched junction bases numbered 8, after V lost 4 bases and J lost 2 bases. The CDR3 nucleotides are TGTGCCAGTAGTAGCCAGGGACTAGCGGGATCCACCTACGAGCAGTACTTC. This codes for CASSSQGLAGSTYEQYF.

The chain recombines TRBV27 with TRBJ2-7; D call uncertain. This CDR3 comprises 13 residues. Germline V gene data show CDR1 as MNHEY and CDR2 as SMNVEV (reference sequence). V was cut by 0 bases and J by 6 bases, with 9 bases left in between. CDR3 DNA sequence: TGTGCCAGCAGTTTATCTCCAGGTGGCGAGCAGTACTTC. It specifies CASSLSPGGEQYF.

This clone was recorded once. The rearrangement links TRBV6-5 to TRBJ1-2, with 7 bases lining up with TRBD1. Losses at the gene ends were 2 bases for V and 7 bases for J; bases not matched to a gene: 10. The CDR3 has 15 amino acids. Germline-derived CDR1 and CDR2 are MNHEY and SVGAGI. The chain's CDR3 is CASSYEQGSTGGYTF. The CDR3 bases are TGTGCCAGCAGTTACGAACAGGGGAGCACGGGTGGCTACACCTTC.

The gene calls are TRBV7-6 and TRBJ2-5, with 7 bases lining up with TRBD2. V was clipped by 3 bases and J by 5 bases; unmatched bases: 12. Germline lookup yields CDR1 SGHVS and CDR2 FNYEAQ. The CDR3 contains 16 residues. This CDR3 is CASSLVPERERETQYF. CDR3 sequence (DNA): TGTGCCAGCAGCTTGGTTCCGGAGCGGGAACGGGAGACCCAGTACTTC.